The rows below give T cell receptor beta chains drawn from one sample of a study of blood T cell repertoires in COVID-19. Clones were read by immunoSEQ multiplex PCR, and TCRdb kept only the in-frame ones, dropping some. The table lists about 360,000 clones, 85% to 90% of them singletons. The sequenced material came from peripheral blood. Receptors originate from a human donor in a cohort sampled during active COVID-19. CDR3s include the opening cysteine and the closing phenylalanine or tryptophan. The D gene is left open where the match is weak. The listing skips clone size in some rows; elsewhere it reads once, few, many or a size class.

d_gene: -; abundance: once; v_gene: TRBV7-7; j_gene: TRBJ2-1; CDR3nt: TGTGCCAGCAGCCCGTACCTGATGGCGGACTACAATGAGCAGTTCTTC; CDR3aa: CASSPYLMADYNEQFF
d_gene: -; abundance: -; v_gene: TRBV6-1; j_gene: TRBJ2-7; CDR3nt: TGTGCCAGCAGTGAAGCGCTAGGGGGATCACACGATTACTACGAGCAGTACTTC; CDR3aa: CASSEALGGSHDYYEQYF
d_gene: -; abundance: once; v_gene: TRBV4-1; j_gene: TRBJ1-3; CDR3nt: TGCGCCAGCAGCCAACTAGTGACCAGCTCTGGAAACACCATATATTTT; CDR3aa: CASSQLVTSSGNTIYF
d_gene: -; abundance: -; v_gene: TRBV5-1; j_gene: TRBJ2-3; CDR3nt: TGCGCCAGCAGCTTGGAGGGGCAACTAAACACAGATACGCAGTATTTT; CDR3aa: CASSLEGQLNTDTQYF
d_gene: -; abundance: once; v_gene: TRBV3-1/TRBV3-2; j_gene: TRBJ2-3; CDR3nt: TGTGCCAGCAGCTTAGACCAAGGGGAAGATACGCAGTATTTT; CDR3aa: CASSLDQGEDTQYF
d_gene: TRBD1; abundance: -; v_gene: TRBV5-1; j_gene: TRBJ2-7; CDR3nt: TGCGCCAGCAGCCCGACAGGGGCCTACGAGCAGTACTTC; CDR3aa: CASSPTGAYEQYF
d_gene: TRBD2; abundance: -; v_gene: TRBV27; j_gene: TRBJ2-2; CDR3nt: TGTGCCAGCAGTCCCCCTCGATGGGGGGGTGGCACCGGGGAGCTGTTTTTT; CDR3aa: CASSPPRWGGGTGELFF
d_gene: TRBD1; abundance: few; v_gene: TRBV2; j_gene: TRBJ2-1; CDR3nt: TGTGCCAGCTTCCTTTGGACAGGGATGAATGAGCAGTTCTTC; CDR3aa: CASFLWTGMNEQFF
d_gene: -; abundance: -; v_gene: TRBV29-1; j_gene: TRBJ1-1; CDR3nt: TGCAGCGTTGTTTCCCCCCTACAGGGCCAAGCTTTCTTT; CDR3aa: CSVVSPLQGQAFF
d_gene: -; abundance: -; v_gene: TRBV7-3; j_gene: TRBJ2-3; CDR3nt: TGTGCCAGCAGTCCTGCGAGTTCAGATACGCAGTATTTT; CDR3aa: CASSPASSDTQYF
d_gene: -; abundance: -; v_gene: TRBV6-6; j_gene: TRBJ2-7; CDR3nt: TGTGCCAGCAGCCATTTTTTTGAGAGCTCCTACGAGCAGTACTTC; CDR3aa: CASSHFFESSYEQYF
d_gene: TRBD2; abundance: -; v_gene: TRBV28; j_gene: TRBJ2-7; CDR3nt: TGTGCCAGCAGGCTGACTAGCGGGATATCCTACGAGCAGTACTTC; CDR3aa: CASRLTSGISYEQYF
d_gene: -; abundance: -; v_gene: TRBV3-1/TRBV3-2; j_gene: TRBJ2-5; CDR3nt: TGTGCCAGCGCGGCGACAGGCCTCGGCCAGTACTTC; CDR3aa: CASAATGLGQYF
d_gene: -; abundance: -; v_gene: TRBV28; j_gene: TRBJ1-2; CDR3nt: TGTGCCAGCAGTTTGCTGGCATGGCAGCAGCGGGATGGCTACACCTTC; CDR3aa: CASSLLAWQQRDGYTF
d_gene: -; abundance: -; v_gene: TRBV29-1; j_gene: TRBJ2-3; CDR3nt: TGCAGCGTTGAAATCGGACTGCGAGGGGATACGCAGTATTTT; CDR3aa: CSVEIGLRGDTQYF
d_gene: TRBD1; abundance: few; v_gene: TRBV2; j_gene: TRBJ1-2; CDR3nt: TGTGCCAGCAGTGAAGCGCGGGCAGGGGGCCCTGGCTACACCTTC; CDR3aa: CASSEARAGGPGYTF
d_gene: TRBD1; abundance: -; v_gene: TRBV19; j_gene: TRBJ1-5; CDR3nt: TGTGCCAGTAGTATAGATAGAGGCGGACAGGGGGTCCATCAGCCCCAGCATTTT; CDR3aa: CASSIDRGGQGVHQPQHF
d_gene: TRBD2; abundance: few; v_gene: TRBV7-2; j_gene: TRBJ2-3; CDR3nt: TGTGCCAGCAGCTTAAGGGGACTAGCGGGAGGACGCACAGATACGCAGTATTTT; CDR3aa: CASSLRGLAGGRTDTQYF
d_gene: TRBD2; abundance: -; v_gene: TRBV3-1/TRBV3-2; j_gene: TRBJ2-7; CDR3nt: TGTGCCAGCAGCCAACCCCCGGGACTAGCGGGGGGGGCCTCCTACGAGCAGTACTTC; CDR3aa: CASSQPPGLAGGASYEQYF
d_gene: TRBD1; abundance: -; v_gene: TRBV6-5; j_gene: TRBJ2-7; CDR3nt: TGTGCCAGCAGCATGGGACAGACCTACGAGCAGTACTTC; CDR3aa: CASSMGQTYEQYF
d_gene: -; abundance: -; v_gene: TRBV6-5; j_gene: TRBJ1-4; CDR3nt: TGTGCCAGCAGTTACTCTGCGGGGGATGAAAAACTGTTTTTT; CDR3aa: CASSYSAGDEKLFF
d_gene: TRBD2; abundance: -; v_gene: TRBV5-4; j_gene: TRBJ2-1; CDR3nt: TGTGCCAGCAGCCGGACTAGCGGCTCCTACAATGAGCAGTTCTTC; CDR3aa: CASSRTSGSYNEQFF
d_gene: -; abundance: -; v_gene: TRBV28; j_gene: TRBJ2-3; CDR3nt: TGTGCCAGCACAGGCTCTCCTTCAGGGGCCCACGACACAGATACGCAGTATTTT; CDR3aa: CASTGSPSGAHDTDTQYF
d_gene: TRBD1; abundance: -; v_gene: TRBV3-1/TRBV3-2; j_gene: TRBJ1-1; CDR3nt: TGTGCCAGCAGCCAAGGATCAGGGGGCGCTGGGGGTGCTGAAGCTTTCTTT; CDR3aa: CASSQGSGGAGGAEAFF
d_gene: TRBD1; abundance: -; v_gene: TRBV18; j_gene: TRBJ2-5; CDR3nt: TGTGCCAGCTCACCGGGGCAGGGGGCGGAGACCCAGTACTTC; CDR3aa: CASSPGQGAETQYF
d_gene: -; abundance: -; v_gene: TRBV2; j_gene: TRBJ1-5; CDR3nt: TGTGCCAGCAGGGGGGGTGGGTTCAATCAGCCCCAGCATTTT; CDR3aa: CASRGGGFNQPQHF
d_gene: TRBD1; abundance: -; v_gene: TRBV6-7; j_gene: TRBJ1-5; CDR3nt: TGTGCCAGCAGTTACGTCACAGGGGGCAATCAGCCCCAGCATTTT; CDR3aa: CASSYVTGGNQPQHF
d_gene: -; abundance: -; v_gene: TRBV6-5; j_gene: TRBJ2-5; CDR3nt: TGTGCCAGCAGGGTAGCGGGCCTAGGGGGAGAGACCCAGTACTTC; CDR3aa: CASRVAGLGGETQYF
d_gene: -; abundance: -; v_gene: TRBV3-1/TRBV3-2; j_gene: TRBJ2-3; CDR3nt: TGTGCCAGCAGCCCCATGGCGGCAGATACGCAGTATTTT; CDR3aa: CASSPMAADTQYF
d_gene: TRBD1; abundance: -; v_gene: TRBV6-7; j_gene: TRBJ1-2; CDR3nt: TGTGCCAGCAGTTACAGAGACAGGGACGTAAGAGGCTACACCTTC; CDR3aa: CASSYRDRDVRGYTF
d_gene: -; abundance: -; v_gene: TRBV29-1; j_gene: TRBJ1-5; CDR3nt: TGCAGCGTTGGAACAGCAAATCAGCCCCAGCATTTT; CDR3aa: CSVGTANQPQHF
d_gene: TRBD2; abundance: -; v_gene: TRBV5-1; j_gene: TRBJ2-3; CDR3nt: TGCGCCAGCAGCCCCAGGACTAGCGGAGCCACTAGCACAGATACGCAGTATTTT; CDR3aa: CASSPRTSGATSTDTQYF
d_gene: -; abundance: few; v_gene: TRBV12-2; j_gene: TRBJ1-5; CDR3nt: TGTGCAAGTCGCTTAGGAGGACCCGGGGATCAGCCCCAGCATTTT; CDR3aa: CASRLGGPGDQPQHF
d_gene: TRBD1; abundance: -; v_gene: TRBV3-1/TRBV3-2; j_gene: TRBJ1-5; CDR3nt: TGTGCCAGCAGCTTTACAGGGGTAGTTCAGCCCCAGCATTTT; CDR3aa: CASSFTGVVQPQHF
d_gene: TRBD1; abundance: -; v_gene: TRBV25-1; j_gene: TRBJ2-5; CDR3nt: TGTGCCAGCAGTGAAGGATACAGGGGGCGCCAAGAGACCCAGTACTTC; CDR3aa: CASSEGYRGRQETQYF
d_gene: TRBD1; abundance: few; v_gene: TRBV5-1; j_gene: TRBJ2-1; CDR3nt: TGCGCCAGCAGCTTGGTTCTTGGGCCGGGACAGGACTACAATGAGCAGTTCTTC; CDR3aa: CASSLVLGPGQDYNEQFF
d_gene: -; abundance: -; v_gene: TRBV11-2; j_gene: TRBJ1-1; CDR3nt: TGTGCCAGCAGCTTGATAAGGGGGATGAACACTGAAGCTTTCTTT; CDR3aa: CASSLIRGMNTEAFF
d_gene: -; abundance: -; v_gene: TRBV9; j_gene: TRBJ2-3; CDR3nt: TGTGCCAGCAGCGTAGGGGGCCTCACAGATACGCAGTATTTT; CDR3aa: CASSVGGLTDTQYF
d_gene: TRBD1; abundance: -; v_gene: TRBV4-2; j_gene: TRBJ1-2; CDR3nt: TGTGCCAGCAGCCAAGTCTCGGGAAACAGGGGTGAAAGCTACACCTTC; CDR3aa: CASSQVSGNRGESYTF
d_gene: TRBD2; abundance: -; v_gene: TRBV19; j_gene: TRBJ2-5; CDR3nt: TGTGCCAGTAGTAGCCTAGCGGGAGTCTCAGAGACCCAGTACTTC; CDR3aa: CASSSLAGVSETQYF
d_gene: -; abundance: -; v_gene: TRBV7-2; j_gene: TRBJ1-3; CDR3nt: TGTGCCAGCAGCCCTCGGGACAAAGGAAACACCATATATTTT; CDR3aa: CASSPRDKGNTIYF
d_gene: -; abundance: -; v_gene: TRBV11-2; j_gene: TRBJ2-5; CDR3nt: TGTGCCAGCAGCTTCCGGGGAGAACCCTACTTC; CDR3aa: CASSFRGEPYF
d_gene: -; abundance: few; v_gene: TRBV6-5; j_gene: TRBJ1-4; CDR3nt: TGTGCCACCGCGTTAGGGGGAATTAATGAAAAACTGTTTTTT; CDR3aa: CATALGGINEKLFF
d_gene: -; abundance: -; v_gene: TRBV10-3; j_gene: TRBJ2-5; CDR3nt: TGTGCCATCACGCAGGGTGACCAAGAGACCCAGTACTTC; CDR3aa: CAITQGDQETQYF
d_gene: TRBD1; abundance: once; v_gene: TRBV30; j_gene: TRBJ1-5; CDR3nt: TGTGCCTGGACCCTCGGACAGGGGGCTTTTCAGCCCCAGCATTTT; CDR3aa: CAWTLGQGAFQPQHF
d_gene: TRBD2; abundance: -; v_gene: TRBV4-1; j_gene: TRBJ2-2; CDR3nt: TGCGCCAGCAGCCAAGATACATGGGGCGGGAGTAACACCGGGGAGCTGTTTTTT; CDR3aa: CASSQDTWGGSNTGELFF
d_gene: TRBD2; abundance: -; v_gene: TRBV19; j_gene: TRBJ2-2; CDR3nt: TGTGCCAGTAGTAACCCTAGCGGGGGGGCTCCGGCCGGGGAGCTGTTTTTT; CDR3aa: CASSNPSGGAPAGELFF
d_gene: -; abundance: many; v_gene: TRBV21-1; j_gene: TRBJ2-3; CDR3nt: TGTGCCAGCAGCAAAGTAGTCTTCTTAGCGGGAGGCAGCACAGATACGCAGTATTTT; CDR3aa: CASSKVVFLAGGSTDTQYF
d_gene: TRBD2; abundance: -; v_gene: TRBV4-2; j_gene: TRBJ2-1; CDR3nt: TGTGCCAGCAGCCAAGGATCTGCGGGGGGCCCTTACAATGAGCAGTTCTTC; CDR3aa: CASSQGSAGGPYNEQFF
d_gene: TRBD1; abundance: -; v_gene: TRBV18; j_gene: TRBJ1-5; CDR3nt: TGTGCCAGCTCACCCGACAGGGAACAGCCCCAGCATTTT; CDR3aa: CASSPDREQPQHF
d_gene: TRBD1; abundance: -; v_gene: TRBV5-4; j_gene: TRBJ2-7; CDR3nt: TGTGCCAGCAGCTTGAGCGCAGGGGGATTGGACGAGCAGTACTTC; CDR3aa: CASSLSAGGLDEQYF
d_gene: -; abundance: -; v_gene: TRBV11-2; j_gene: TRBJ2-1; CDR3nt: TGTGCCAGCGGCCTTGCAGGGCGCTACAATGAGCAGTTCTTC; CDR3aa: CASGLAGRYNEQFF
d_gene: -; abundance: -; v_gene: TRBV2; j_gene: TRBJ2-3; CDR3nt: TGTGCCATCAAACCAAAGAGGTTTTACACAGATACGCAGTATTTT; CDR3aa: CAIKPKRFYTDTQYF
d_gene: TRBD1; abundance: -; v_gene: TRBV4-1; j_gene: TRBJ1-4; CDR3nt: TGCGCCAGCAGCTACGGGACAGGGTTTATGGCGACTAATGAAAAACTGTTTTTT; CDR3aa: CASSYGTGFMATNEKLFF
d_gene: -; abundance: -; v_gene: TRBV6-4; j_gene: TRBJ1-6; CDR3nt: TGTGCCAGCCAAAAGGGGCCCCACTTT; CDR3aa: CASQKGPHF